These 30 T cell receptor beta chains came from one sample sequenced in a study of Ad26.COV2.S vaccination and SARS-CoV-2 variants. Using immunoSEQ multiplex PCR, the repertoire was profiled, and TCRdb retains in-frame clones only, with some absent. The sample has roughly 460,000 clones; about 89% are singletons. Indicated treatment: some 20 received Ad26.COV2.S at low or high dose, single or two shots; about 5 received placebo; per-sample allocation not given. The study sampled participants on day 63 after the first vaccine or placebo injection. Source: peripheral blood, taken in a trial of Ad26.COV2.S vaccine versus placebo. These receptors all come from a person between 18 and 59 years old who received the Ad26.COV2.S COVID-19 vaccine or a placebo.

The chain recombines TRBV19 with TRBJ1-6; D is perhaps TRBD1 (5 bases). Germline CDR1 reads LNHDA; CDR2 reads SQIVND (reference sequence). The CDR3 is 16 amino acids. The V gene lost 5 bases and the J gene lost 7 bases, with 18 bases spanning the gap. As DNA, the CDR3 is TGTGCCAGTAGTCCAACATCGGGACGGACGAATTCACCCCTCCACTTT. This translates into CASSPTSGRTNSPLHF.

This clone was counted a single time. In DNA form, the CDR3 reads TGCGCCAGCAGCGTGACGGGGAACACTGAAGCTTTCTTT. Encoded protein: CASSVTGNTEAFF. The chain has TRBV5-1 and TRBJ1-1, with D uncertain. Trimming shortened V by 4 bases and J by 1 base, and 8 bases separated the two germline ends. This CDR3 comprises 13 residues. Germline V CDR1 and CDR2: SGHRS, YFSETQ.

This clone has just one count. The same CDR3 can be traced to other DNA sequences in this sample. V gene TRBV5-4 combines with J gene TRBJ1-1; D not certain. This CDR3 is built from 13 residues. V was pared by 0 bases and J by 1 base, with 4 bases between. Germline lookup yields CDR1 SGHNT and CDR2 YYREEE (reference sequence). For the CDR3, the DNA is TGTGCCAGCAGCTTGGGAGAGAACACTGAAGCTTTCTTT. This translates into CASSLGENTEAFF.

The chain carries TRBV14 and TRBJ2-3; a weak D match, TRBD1 (5 bases). The CDR3 runs 16 residues. V lost 2 bases and J 1 base, leaving 13 bases between the germline ends. From germline, CDR1 is SGHDN and CDR2 FVKESK. CDR3 DNA sequence: TGTGCCAGCAGCCAATTTGAAGGGGTTCGCACAGATACGCAGTATTTT. Its translation: CASSQFEGVRTDTQYF.

This rearrangement joins TRBV6-1 to TRBJ2-1, with 13 bases fitting TRBD2. Germline-derived CDR1 and CDR2 are MNHNS and SASEGT. Trimming took 1 base from V and 12 from J; bases not matched to a gene: 9. The CDR3 has 16 amino acids. CDR3 in DNA: TGTGCCAGCAGTGAAGGCCCTGGGACTAGCGGGATAGGGCAGTTCTTC. Amino acid sequence: CASSEGPGTSGIGQFF.

The chain recombines TRBV27 with TRBJ1-1, with 8 bases matching TRBD1. Germline CDR1 MNHEY, CDR2 SMNVEV (reference sequence). V shed 0 bases and J 7 bases; nucleotides not matched to a gene: 7. CDR3 length: 15 residues. DNA of the CDR3: TGTGCCAGCAGTTTATCGTGGACAGGGACAGATGAAGCTTTCTTT. Protein sequence: CASSLSWTGTDEAFF.

The V call is TRBV18, the J call TRBJ1-3; 9 bases match TRBD1. The V gene end was trimmed by 6 bases and the J gene end by 1 base; junction bases not matched to a gene: 7. The CDR3 is made up of 16 amino acids. Germline loops: CDR1 KGHSH, CDR2 LQKENI. CDR3 protein: CASSQQGAPSGNTIYF. CDR3 nucleotides: TGTGCCAGCTCTCAACAGGGGGCCCCGTCTGGAAACACCATATATTTT.

This sequence joins TRBV7-9 and TRBJ2-7; 10 positions agree with TRBD1. V dropped 3 bases and J dropped 2; count of bases not matched to a gene: 16. CDR1 is SEHNR and CDR2 is FQNEAQ in the germline V gene (reference sequence). The CDR3 covers 19 residues. The CDR3 DNA is TGTGCCAGCAGCTTTGAGGAAGGGGACAGGGGCCGGAATGCCTACGAGCAGTACTTC. It translates to CASSFEEGDRGRNAYEQYF.

The gene calls are TRBV6-5 and TRBJ2-5; TRBD2 agrees at 7 bases. Germline-derived CDR1 and CDR2 are MNHEY and SVGAGI. V lost 8 bases and J lost 6; bases outside the gene matches: 6. This CDR3 has 12 amino acids. The CDR3 sequence: CASGATSKTQYF. The DNA for the CDR3 is TGTGCCAGCGGCGCGACTAGCAAGACCCAGTACTTC.

The sample holds one count of this clone. The CDR3 spells CASSLGLAGLQYF. For the CDR3, the DNA is TGTGCCAGCAGTTTAGGACTAGCGGGGTTGCAGTACTTC. J is TRBJ2-7 and V is TRBV28; 12 bases agree with TRBD2. Per the germline V gene, CDR1 is MDHEN and CDR2 is SYDVKM. CDR3 size: 13 residues. V lost 2 bases to trimming and J lost 9 bases; unmatched junction nucleotides: 2.

The V and J genes are TRBV7-8 and TRBJ2-7, with a possible D match to TRBD1 (5 bases). V lost 0 bases to trimming and J lost 6 bases, with 9 bases between them. There are 13 residues in the CDR3. CDR1 is SGHVS, CDR2 FQNEAQ, per germline. The CDR3 nucleotides read TGTGCCAGCAGCTTAGCGCAGGGCCTCGAGCAGTACTTC. Translation: CASSLAQGLEQYF.

The rearrangement joins TRBV5-1 to TRBJ1-6; D is ambiguous. This CDR3 is 13 amino acids long. V dropped 3 bases and J dropped 7 bases, with 8 bases sitting between them. Germline loops: CDR1 SGHRS, CDR2 YFSETQ. This CDR3 is CASSSGTNSPLHF. DNA for the CDR3: TGCGCCAGCAGCTCCGGTACCAATTCACCCCTCCACTTT.

The chain recombines TRBV19 with TRBJ2-2; no clear D. V shed 3 bases and J shed 1 base, with 6 bases lying between them. The CDR3 totals 14 residues. CDR1 and CDR2 from the germline V gene are LNHDA and SQIVND (reference sequence). CDR3 nucleotides: TGTGCCAGTAGTATCGCCCAGAACACCGGGGAGCTGTTTTTT. Its translation is CASSIAQNTGELFF.

This chain's CDR3 is CASSWVFEAGELFF. CDR3 nucleotides: TGTGCCAGCAGTTGGGTTTTCGAGGCCGGGGAGCTGTTTTTT. The V and J genes are TRBV27 and TRBJ2-2, with D uncertain. V was clipped by 4 bases and J by 6 bases, with 12 bases between them. CDR1 MNHEY and CDR2 SMNVEV come from the germline V gene (reference sequence). This CDR3 has 14 residues.

The V and J genes are TRBV7-2 and TRBJ2-3, with unresolved D. Germline CDR1 and CDR2: SGHTA and FQGNSA. V dropped 5 bases and J dropped 6 bases, with 15 bases sitting between them. This CDR3 comprises 14 residues. DNA of the CDR3: TGTGCCAGCAGCCTCACCCCGATCTCGGATACGCAGTATTTT. Translated: CASSLTPISDTQYF.

The rearrangement joins TRBV18 to TRBJ1-6, with TRBD1 matching 7 bases. Trimming at V came to 6 bases and at J to 10 bases, leaving 9 bases not matched to a gene. The CDR3 is made up of 14 amino acids. From germline, CDR1 is KGHSH and CDR2 LQKENI. The CDR3 DNA sequence: TGTGCCAGCTCCCCCGACAGGGCCGGATCACCCCTCCACTTT. Its protein product is CASSPDRAGSPLHF.

This chain connects TRBV10-3 to TRBJ2-1, with D possibly TRBD1 on 6 matching bases. The V end was cut by 6 bases, the J end by 7 bases, with 19 bases between. The CDR3 sequence is 15 residues long. The V gene's germline CDR1 is ENHRY and CDR2 SYGVKD. The CDR3 here is CAIRSSAGDLNEQFF. The CDR3 region has the DNA TGTGCCATCAGGTCTTCGGCAGGGGATTTGAATGAGCAGTTCTTC.

This sequence joins TRBV4-2 and TRBJ2-7, with 13 bases lining up with TRBD2. The germline CDR1 and CDR2 sequences are LGHNA and YNFKEQ. This CDR3 comprises 17 residues. J gave up 2 bases and V 1 base, and 5 bases lay outside the gene matches. The CDR3 loop reads CASSQVGTSGATYEQYF. The CDR3 DNA reads TGTGCCAGCAGCCAAGTGGGGACTAGCGGGGCGACCTACGAGCAGTACTTC.

CDR3 sequence: CASSPGTLLGEQYF. The DNA for the CDR3 is TGTGCCAGCTCACCAGGGACCTTACTGGGCGAGCAGTACTTC. The chain is built from TRBV18 and TRBJ2-7, with D perhaps assigned TRBD1 or TRBD2 (5 bases each). The CDR3 has 14 residues. CDR1 and CDR2 (germline): KGHSH, LQKENI. The ends were cut back, 2 bases at V and 6 bases at J, with 14 bases in the middle.

The chain recombines TRBV28 with TRBJ1-4; 8 bases map to TRBD1. Germline V gives CDR1 MDHEN, CDR2 SYDVKM. The CDR3 is 17 amino acids. J gave up 7 bases and V 3 bases, and 13 bases lay outside the gene matches. CDR3 protein: CASSLPQAGGNGEKLFF. The CDR3 bases are TGTGCCAGCAGTTTGCCCCAGGCAGGGGGCAACGGTGAAAAACTGTTTTTT.

The genes are TRBV18 and TRBJ1-2; TRBD1 matches 8 bases. Trimming at V came to 2 bases and at J to 3 bases, leaving 8 bases not matched to a gene. Germline CDR1 is KGHSH and CDR2 is LQKENI. The CDR3 runs 16 residues. For the CDR3, the DNA is TGTGCCAGCTCACCAGCGACATCGACAGGGGACTATGGCTACACCTTC. Translated: CASSPATSTGDYGYTF.

The V call is TRBV6-5, the J call TRBJ2-5; tentatively, D is TRBD2 (6 bases). Germline CDR1 MNHEY, CDR2 SVGAGI. The length of the CDR3 is 15 residues. Between the trimmed V and J ends, which lost 7 bases and 5 bases, there was a span of 20 bases. The DNA of the CDR3 is TGTGCCAGCATGGGGGTTAGCGGCTATGGGGAGACCCAGTACTTC. Amino acid sequence: CASMGVSGYGETQYF.

The chain carries TRBV6-6 and TRBJ2-7; D is possibly TRBD2 (5 bases). From germline, CDR1 is MNHNY and CDR2 SVGAGI (reference sequence). The CDR3 contains 13 residues. V was shortened by 1 base and J by 3 bases, with 7 bases between the two germline ends. DNA for the CDR3: TGTGCCAGCAGTTACTTGGAGGTCTACGAGCAGTACTTC. It codes for CASSYLEVYEQYF.

The gene calls are TRBV6-5 and TRBJ1-1; perhaps TRBD1 as D (6 bases). Germline V gene sequence: CDR1 MNHEY, CDR2 SVGAGI. The CDR3 is made up of 15 amino acids. Trimming stripped 6 bases from V and 4 bases from J, with 18 bases between. CDR3 DNA sequence: TGTGCCAGCAGCTACCAGGGGAGGTCATTCACTGAAGCTTTCTTT. Translation gives CASSYQGRSFTEAFF.

CDR3 amino acids: CASSQDFTSTQYF. CDR3 DNA sequence: TGTGCCAGCAGCCAAGATTTCACCTCCACGCAGTATTTT. The rearrangement joins TRBV3-1 (or the pseudogene TRBV3-2) to TRBJ2-3, with D uncertain. V was pared by 0 bases and J by 9 bases, with 10 bases between. CDR3 length: 13 residues. CDR1 is LGHDT and CDR2 is YNNKEL in the germline V gene (reference sequence).

The CDR3 spells CASTRGDEKLFF. CDR3 DNA: TGTGCCAGCACCAGGGGGGATGAAAAACTGTTTTTT. The rearrangement links TRBV28 to TRBJ1-4, with 7 bases aligning to TRBD1. V was clipped by 7 bases and J by 6 bases; unmatched bases: 2. This CDR3 is 12 amino acids long. CDR1 and CDR2 from the germline V gene are MDHEN and SYDVKM.

The rearrangement joins TRBV5-5 to TRBJ1-4, with a weak D call TRBD1 (5 bases). The CDR3 loop spans 13 amino acids. Trimming cost V 6 bases and J 8 bases, with 14 bases left between them. Germline V gene lookup returns CDR1 SGHKS and CDR2 YYEKEE (reference sequence). The DNA for the CDR3 is TGTGCCAGCACGGGTGGGGGTGACGAAAAACTGTTTTTT. Protein product: CASTGGGDEKLFF.

The J gene is TRBJ1-2, the V gene TRBV7-9; TRBD1 might be the D (5 bases). CDR1 and CDR2 from the germline V gene are SEHNR and FQNEAQ (reference sequence). With 4 bases removed from V and 3 bases from J, the gap between germline ends came to 15 bases. CDR3 length equals 15 residues. The CDR3: CASSSSGQGHYGYTF. CDR3 nucleotide sequence: TGTGCCAGCAGCTCGAGCGGGCAGGGCCACTATGGCTACACCTTC.

The DNA for the CDR3 is TGTGCCAGCAGTTCCCGCGAGAGCTCCTACAATGAGCAGTTCTTC. This codes for CASSSRESSYNEQFF. This chain joins TRBV27 and TRBJ2-1; D gene uncertain. The germline V gene encodes CDR1 MNHEY and CDR2 SMNVEV (reference sequence). The ends were cut back, 4 bases at V and 0 bases at J, with 10 bases in the middle. CDR3 size: 15 residues.

This rearrangement joins TRBV3-1 (or the pseudogene TRBV3-2) to TRBJ2-2; D is unresolved. The CDR3 is 13 amino acids. Germline V gives CDR1 LGHDT, CDR2 YNNKEL (reference sequence). The V and J ends lost 1 base and 6 bases respectively, with 6 bases between them. CDR3 region: CASSQVSSGELFF. Here the CDR3 DNA reads TGTGCCAGCAGCCAAGTGAGTTCCGGGGAGCTGTTTTTT.